The clone carrying this T cell receptor beta chain was counted only a few times. Antigen specificity is unknown. From 5'RACE with constant-segment primers came TCR alpha and TCR beta cDNA libraries that carried sample barcodes and UMIs. TCRdb processed the 5' RACE reads anew with MiXCR; each CDR3 protein has one entry. Among 150,000 to 200,000 distinct CDR3 sequences listed, 13% to 15% were seen once. The data were obtained in a study of T-cell memory formation after mild COVID-19. Overall study context: For the most part, TCR clusters were specific to one donor. Study results and caveats: Some clones that responded were present in memory (sampled pre-infection), which suggests cross-reactive memory joined.

CDR3 length equals 16 residues. Germline CDR1 SGHDT, CDR2 YYEEEE. The ends lost 4 bases at V and 1 base at J; junction bases unmatched: 9. The TCR comes from an adult woman who had mild COVID-19 (a few samples of this study predate the infection). Cell type and time point are not known. The sequenced sample consisted of PBMCs or a T cell subset sorted from them (not recorded which). The chain links TRBV5-6 to TRBJ2-3; 7 bases align to TRBD1. CDR3 sequence (DNA): TGTGCCAGCAGCCCCTCTCCGGGACAGCGCACAGATACGCAGTATTTT. Its translation: CASSPSPGQRTDTQYF.